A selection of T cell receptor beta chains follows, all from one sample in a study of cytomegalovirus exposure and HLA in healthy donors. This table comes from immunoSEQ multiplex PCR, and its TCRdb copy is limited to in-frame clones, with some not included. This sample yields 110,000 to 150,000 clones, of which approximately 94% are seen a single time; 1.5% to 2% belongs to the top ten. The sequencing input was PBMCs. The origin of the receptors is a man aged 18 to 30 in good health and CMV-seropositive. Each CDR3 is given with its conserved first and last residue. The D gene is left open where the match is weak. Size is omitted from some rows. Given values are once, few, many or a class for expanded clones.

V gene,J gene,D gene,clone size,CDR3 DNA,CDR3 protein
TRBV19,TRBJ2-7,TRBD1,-,TGTGCCAGTCCCGGGACAGGGGCCTACGAGCAGTACTTC,CASPGTGAYEQYF
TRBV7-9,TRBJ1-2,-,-,TGTGCCAGCAGCTTATCTTTCTTAAACTATGGCTACACCTTC,CASSLSFLNYGYTF
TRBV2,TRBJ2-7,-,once,TGTGCCAGCAGGACAAGACTAGGTCCCTACGAGCAGTACTTC,CASRTRLGPYEQYF
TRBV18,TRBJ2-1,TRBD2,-,TGTGCCAGCTCGGGGACTAGCGCCTACAATGAGCAGTTCTTC,CASSGTSAYNEQFF
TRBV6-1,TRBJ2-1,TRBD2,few,TGTGCCAGCAGCCAGGGGCGGGAGGCCTACAATGAGCAGTTCTTC,CASSQGREAYNEQFF
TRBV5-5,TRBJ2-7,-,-,TGTGCCAGCAGCTTGGGGTACCTCGTGGGAGCCGAGCAGTACTTC,CASSLGYLVGAEQYF
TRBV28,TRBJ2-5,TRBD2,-,TGTGCCAGCAGTTCCCCCGGGGCTAGCGGTAAAGAGACCCAGTACTTC,CASSSPGASGKETQYF
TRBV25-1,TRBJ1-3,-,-,TGTGCCAGCACCCCACGGGGGGCTCACTACTCTGGAAACACCATATATTTT,CASTPRGAHYSGNTIYF
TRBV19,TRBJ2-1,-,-,TGTGCCAGTAGTGAGGGACTCTCCACGCTCTTC,CASSEGLSTLF
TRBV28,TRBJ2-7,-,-,TGTGCCAGCAGTTTCGCACTCCCCTCCTACGAGCAGTACTTC,CASSFALPSYEQYF
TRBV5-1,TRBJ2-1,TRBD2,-,TGCGCCAGCAGCTTGGCTAGCGGAAATTACAATGAGCAGTTCTTC,CASSLASGNYNEQFF
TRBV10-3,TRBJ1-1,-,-,TGTGCCATCAGTTCCCTGGACAGTGAGTACACTGAAGCTTTCTTT,CAISSLDSEYTEAFF
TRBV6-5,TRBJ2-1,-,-,TGTGCCAGCAGTTACGGATCAGAGGCCCCCTTCAATGAGCAGTTCTTC,CASSYGSEAPFNEQFF
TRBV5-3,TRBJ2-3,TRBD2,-,TGTGCCAGAAGCCCTAAGCGGGAGGGCAGAGATACGCAGTATTTT,CARSPKREGRDTQYF
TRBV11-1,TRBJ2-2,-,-,TGTGCCAGCAGCCTCGGGGTAGCGGTAAACACCGGGGAGCTGTTTTTT,CASSLGVAVNTGELFF
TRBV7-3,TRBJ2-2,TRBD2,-,TGTGCCAGCAGCTTTGATAGCGGGTTCTCCGGGGAGCTGTTTTTT,CASSFDSGFSGELFF
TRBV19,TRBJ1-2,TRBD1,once,TGTGCCAGTAGTTCCGACAGGGGCGACTATGGCTACACCTTC,CASSSDRGDYGYTF
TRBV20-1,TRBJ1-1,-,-,TGCAGGGGGGAGGGGAACACTGAAGCTTTCTTT,CRGEGNTEAFF
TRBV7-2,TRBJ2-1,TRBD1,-,TGTGCCAGCAGCTCCTCGACAGGGAATGAGCAGTTCTTC,CASSSSTGNEQFF
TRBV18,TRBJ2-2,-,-,TGTGCCAGCTCACTCGGGAGGGGGCCGACCGGGGAGCTGTTTTTT,CASSLGRGPTGELFF
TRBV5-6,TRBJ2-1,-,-,TGTGCCAGCAGCTTGGGGACTACTAATGAGCAGTTCTTC,CASSLGTTNEQFF
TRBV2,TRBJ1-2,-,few,TGTGCCAGCAGTGAGCGAGAACCCTATGGCTACACCTTC,CASSEREPYGYTF
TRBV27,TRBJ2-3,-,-,TGTGCCAGCAGTTTTTGGCAAGGCACAGATACGCAGTATTTT,CASSFWQGTDTQYF
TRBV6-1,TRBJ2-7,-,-,TGTGCCAGCACCCGCGACAGGGGAGGGTACGAGCAGTACTTC,CASTRDRGGYEQYF
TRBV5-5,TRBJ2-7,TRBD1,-,TGTGCCAGCAGCTTGGCAGGGGGCGTCTCCTACGAGCAGTACTTC,CASSLAGGVSYEQYF
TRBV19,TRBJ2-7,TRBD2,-,TGTGCCAGTAGGCCGAGAGAGGGACTAGATTCCTACGAGCAGTACTTC,CASRPREGLDSYEQYF
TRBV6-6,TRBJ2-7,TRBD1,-,TGTGCCAGCAGCTTGGGACAGGACTACGAGCAGTACTTC,CASSLGQDYEQYF
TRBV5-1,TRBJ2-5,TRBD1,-,TGCGCCAGCAGCTTCATACAGGGGGGCCAAGAGACCCAGTACTTC,CASSFIQGGQETQYF
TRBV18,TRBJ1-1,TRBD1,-,TGTGCCAGCTCACCGGGGACAGCGAGAACTGAAGCTTTCTTT,CASSPGTARTEAFF
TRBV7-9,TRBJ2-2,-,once,TGTGCCAGCAGCTTAGCGCGGACACTTAACACCGGGGAGCTGTTTTTT,CASSLARTLNTGELFF
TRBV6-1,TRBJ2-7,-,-,TGTGCCAGCAGTGAAGGCCTATACGAGCAGTACTTC,CASSEGLYEQYF
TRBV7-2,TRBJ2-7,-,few,TGTGCCAGCAGCTTAGGCCTTTACTTCAACTCGAGCTCCTACGAGCAGTACTTC,CASSLGLYFNSSSYEQYF
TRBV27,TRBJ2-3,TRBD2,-,TGTGCCAGCAGTTTAACAGGGACTAGCGAGCAGTATTTT,CASSLTGTSEQYF
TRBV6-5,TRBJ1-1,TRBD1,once,TGTGCCAGCAGGGACACAGGGGGGTTGGATGAAGCTTTCTTT,CASRDTGGLDEAFF
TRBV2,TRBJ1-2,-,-,TGTGCCAGCAGCCCCGGGACAACAACTAACTATGGCTACACCTTC,CASSPGTTTNYGYTF
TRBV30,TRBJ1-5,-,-,TGTGCCTGGAGCGGGTCCTACATTGGCAATCAGCCCCAGCATTTT,CAWSGSYIGNQPQHF
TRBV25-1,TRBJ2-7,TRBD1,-,TGTGCCAGCAGTGAATGGGGACAGGGAGGGCCCTACGAGCAGTACTTC,CASSEWGQGGPYEQYF
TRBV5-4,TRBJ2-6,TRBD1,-,TGTGCCAGCAGCTCGGGACAGGGCGGGTCTGGGGCCAACGTCCTGACTTTC,CASSSGQGGSGANVLTF
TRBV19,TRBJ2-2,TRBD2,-,TGTGCCAGTGGACGGAGCGGGAGGGGAACCGGGGAGCTGTTTTTT,CASGRSGRGTGELFF
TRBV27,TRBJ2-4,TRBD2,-,TGTGCCAGCACCGCAAGCGGGGTAGCCAAAAACATTCAGTACTTC,CASTASGVAKNIQYF
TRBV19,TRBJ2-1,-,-,TGTGCCAGTAGTACTAACAGGTTCAGCTCCTACAATGAGCAGTTCTTC,CASSTNRFSSYNEQFF
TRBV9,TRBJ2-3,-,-,TGTGCCAGCAGCGTAGTCCGACTACTCGCAGATACGCAGTATTTT,CASSVVRLLADTQYF
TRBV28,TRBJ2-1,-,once,TGTGCCAGCGGCTTTATTGAGCAGTTCTTC,CASGFIEQFF
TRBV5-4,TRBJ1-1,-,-,TGTGCCAGCAGCTTGCAAGCAGGGAGGAGTACTGAAGCTTTCTTT,CASSLQAGRSTEAFF
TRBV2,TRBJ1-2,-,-,TGTGCCAGCAGTTCACAGGGTCCCACTAACTATGGCTACACCTTC,CASSSQGPTNYGYTF
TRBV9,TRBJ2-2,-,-,TGTGCCAGCAGCGTATCTCCCGACAGGAGGAACACCGGGGAGCTGTTTTTT,CASSVSPDRRNTGELFF
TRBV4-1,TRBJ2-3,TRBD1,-,TGCGCCAGCAGCCAGTGGGGACAGCCGCAGAATACGCAGTATTTT,CASSQWGQPQNTQYF
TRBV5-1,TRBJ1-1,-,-,TGCGCCAGCAGCCCAAACCGGGGCTCGGAGGGAGCTTTCTTT,CASSPNRGSEGAFF
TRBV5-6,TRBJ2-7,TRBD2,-,TGTGCCAGCAGCTGGGGGACTAGCGGGATTTACGAGCAGTACTTC,CASSWGTSGIYEQYF
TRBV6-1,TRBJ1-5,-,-,TGTGCCAGCAGTGAAACCCCACAAGCGGTAGTCGCGAATCAGCCCCAGCATTTT,CASSETPQAVVANQPQHF
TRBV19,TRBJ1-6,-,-,TGTGCCAGTAGCCCCGACTCCCCGACGGCTATAGGTTCACCCCTCCACTTT,CASSPDSPTAIGSPLHF
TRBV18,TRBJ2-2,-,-,TGTGCCAGCTCACCATCTACGGGTACCGGGGAGCTGTTTTTT,CASSPSTGTGELFF
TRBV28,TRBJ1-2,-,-,TGTGCCAGCAGTTCACAGGGTCGAATCTATGGCTACACCTTC,CASSSQGRIYGYTF
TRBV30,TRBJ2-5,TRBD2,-,TGTGCCTGGAGTATGACTAGCGCTGGAAAGACCCAGTACTTC,CAWSMTSAGKTQYF
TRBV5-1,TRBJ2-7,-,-,TGCGCCAGCAGCATTCAGGGGACATCCTACGAGCAGTACTTC,CASSIQGTSYEQYF